This record looks at one T cell receptor (beta chain) sequence and its context. TCRdb's copy holds only in-frame clones and misses some; the assay was immunoSEQ multiplex PCR. The table has 2,000 or so clones, 85% seen once. The data were obtained in a study of brain metastases from non-small cell lung cancer. Germline V lookup: CDR1 MNHEY, CDR2 SVGAGI. The germline V and J ends were trimmed by 0 bases and 2 bases, with 8 bases remaining between them. The CDR3 contains 15 residues. The material sequenced was tumor-adjacent normal tissue. The V gene is TRBV6-5, the J gene TRBJ1-5, with D unclear. The receptor was isolated from a donor at least 40 years old with non-small cell lung cancer. This chain's CDR3 is CASSYSGKGNQPQHF. For the CDR3, the DNA is TGTGCCAGCAGTTACTCAGGGAAGGGCAATCAGCCCCAGCATTTT.